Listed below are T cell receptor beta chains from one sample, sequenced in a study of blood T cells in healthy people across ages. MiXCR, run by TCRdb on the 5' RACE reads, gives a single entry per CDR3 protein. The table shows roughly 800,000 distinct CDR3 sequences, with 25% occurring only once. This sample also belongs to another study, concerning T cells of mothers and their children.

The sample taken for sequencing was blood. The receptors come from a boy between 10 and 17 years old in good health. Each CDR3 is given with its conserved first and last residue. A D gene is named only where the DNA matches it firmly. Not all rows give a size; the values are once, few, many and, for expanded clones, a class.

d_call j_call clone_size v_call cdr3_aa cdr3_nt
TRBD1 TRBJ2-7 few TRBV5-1 CASSTSLGQGSYEQYF TGCGCCAGCAGCACCTCTTTGGGACAGGGGTCCTACGAGCAGTACTTC
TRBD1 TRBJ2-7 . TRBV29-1 CSVEQGIFPYEQYF TGCAGCGTGGAACAGGGGATTTTCCCCTACGAGCAGTACTTC
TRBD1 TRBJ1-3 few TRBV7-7 CASSSFDNRGPSGNTIYF TGTGCTAGCAGCTCATTCGACAACAGGGGGCCCTCTGGAAACACCATATATTTT
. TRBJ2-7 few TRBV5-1 CASSLAWGAYEQYF TGCGCCAGCAGTTTGGCATGGGGAGCCTACGAGCAGTACTTC
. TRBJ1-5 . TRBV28 CASSPPVTRQPQHF TGTGCCAGCAGCCCACCGGTTACGAGGCAGCCCCAGCATTTT
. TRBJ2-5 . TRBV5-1 CASSLEAVAAQETQYF TGCGCCAGCAGCTTGGAGGCGGTGGCGGCCCAAGAGACCCAGTACTTC
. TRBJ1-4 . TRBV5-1 CASSLDGTPHEKLFF TGCGCCAGCAGCTTGGATGGGACGCCCCATGAAAAACTGTTTTTT
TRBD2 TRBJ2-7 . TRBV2 CASRKTSGGPYEQYF TGTGCCAGCAGGAAGACTAGCGGGGGTCCCTACGAGCAGTACTTC
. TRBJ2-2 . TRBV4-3 CASSRVGTGELFF TGCGCCAGCAGCCGGGTGGGCACCGGGGAGCTGTTTTTT
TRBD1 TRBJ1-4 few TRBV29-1 CSFTVTGGGEKLFF TGCAGCTTTACCGTGACAGGGGGAGGTGAAAAACTGTTTTTT
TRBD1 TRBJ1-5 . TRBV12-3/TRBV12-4 CASSLRDRRAGQPQHF TGTGCCAGCAGTTTAAGGGACAGGAGGGCCGGACAGCCCCAGCATTTT
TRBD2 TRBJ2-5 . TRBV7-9 CASSLSTRGWQETQYF TGTGCCAGCAGCTTATCAACGCGGGGGTGGCAAGAGACCCAGTACTTC
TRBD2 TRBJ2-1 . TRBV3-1 CASSHVLTTLADNEQFF TGTGCCAGCAGCCATGTGCTGACAACACTAGCGGACAATGAGCAGTTCTTC
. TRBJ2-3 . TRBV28 CASSLGSRTDTQYF TGTGCCAGCAGTTTAGGAAGCAGAACAGATACGCAGTATTTT
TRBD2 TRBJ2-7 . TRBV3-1 CASSPSRGVSYEQYF TGTGCCAGCAGTCCTTCGCGGGGGGTCTCCTACGAGCAGTACTTC
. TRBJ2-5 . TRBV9 CASSVNQNQETQYF TGTGCCAGCAGCGTAAATCAGAACCAAGAGACCCAGTACTTC
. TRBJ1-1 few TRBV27 CASSTQGSEAFF TGTGCCAGCAGTACACAGGGTAGTGAAGCTTTCTTT